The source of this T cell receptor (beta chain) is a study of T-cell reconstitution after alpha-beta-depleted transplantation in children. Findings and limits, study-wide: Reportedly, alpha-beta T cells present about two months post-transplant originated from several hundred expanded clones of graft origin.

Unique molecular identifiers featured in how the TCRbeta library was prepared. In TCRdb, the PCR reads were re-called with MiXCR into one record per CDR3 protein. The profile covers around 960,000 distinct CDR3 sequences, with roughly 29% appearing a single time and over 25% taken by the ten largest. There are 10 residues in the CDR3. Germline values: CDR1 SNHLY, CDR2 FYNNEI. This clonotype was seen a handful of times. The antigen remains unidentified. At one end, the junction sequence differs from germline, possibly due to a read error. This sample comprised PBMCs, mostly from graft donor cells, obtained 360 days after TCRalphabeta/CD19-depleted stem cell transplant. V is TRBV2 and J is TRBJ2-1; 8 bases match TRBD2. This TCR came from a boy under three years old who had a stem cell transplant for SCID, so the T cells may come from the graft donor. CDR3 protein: CANAGGGLLF. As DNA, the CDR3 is TGTGCCAACGCCGGGGGGGGGTTGCTCTTC.